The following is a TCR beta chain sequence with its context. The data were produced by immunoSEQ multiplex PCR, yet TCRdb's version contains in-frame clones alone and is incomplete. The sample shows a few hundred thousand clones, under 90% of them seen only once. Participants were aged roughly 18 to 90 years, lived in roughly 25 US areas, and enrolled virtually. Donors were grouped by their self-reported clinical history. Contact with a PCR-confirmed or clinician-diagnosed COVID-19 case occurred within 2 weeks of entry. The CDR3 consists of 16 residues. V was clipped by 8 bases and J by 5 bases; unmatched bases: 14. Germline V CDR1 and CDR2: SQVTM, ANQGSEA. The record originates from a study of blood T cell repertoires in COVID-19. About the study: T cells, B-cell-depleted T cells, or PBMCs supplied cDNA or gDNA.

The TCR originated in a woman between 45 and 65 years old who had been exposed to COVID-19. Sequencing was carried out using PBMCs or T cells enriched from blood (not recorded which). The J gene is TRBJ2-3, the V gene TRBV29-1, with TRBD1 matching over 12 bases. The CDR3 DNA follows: TGCAGCCTAGTCACTCGGGACAGGGGGCGGGAAGATACGCAGTATTTT. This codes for CSLVTRDRGREDTQYF.